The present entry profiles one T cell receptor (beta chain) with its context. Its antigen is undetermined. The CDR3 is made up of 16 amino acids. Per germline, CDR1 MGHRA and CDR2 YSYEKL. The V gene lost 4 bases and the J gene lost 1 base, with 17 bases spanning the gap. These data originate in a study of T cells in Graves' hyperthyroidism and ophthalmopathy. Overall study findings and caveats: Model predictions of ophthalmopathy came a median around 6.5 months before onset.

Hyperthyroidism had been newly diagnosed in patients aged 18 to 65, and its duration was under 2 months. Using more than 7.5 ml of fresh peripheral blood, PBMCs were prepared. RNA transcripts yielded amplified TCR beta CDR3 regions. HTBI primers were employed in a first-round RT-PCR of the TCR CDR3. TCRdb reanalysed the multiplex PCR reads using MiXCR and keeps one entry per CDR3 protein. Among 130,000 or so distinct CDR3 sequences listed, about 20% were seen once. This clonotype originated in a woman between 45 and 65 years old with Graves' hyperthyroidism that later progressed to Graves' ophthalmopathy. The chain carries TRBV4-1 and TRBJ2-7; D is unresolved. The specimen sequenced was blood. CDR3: CASSPRRASGSYEQYF. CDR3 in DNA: TGCGCCAGCAGCCCCCGAAGGGCCAGTGGATCCTACGAGCAGTACTTC.